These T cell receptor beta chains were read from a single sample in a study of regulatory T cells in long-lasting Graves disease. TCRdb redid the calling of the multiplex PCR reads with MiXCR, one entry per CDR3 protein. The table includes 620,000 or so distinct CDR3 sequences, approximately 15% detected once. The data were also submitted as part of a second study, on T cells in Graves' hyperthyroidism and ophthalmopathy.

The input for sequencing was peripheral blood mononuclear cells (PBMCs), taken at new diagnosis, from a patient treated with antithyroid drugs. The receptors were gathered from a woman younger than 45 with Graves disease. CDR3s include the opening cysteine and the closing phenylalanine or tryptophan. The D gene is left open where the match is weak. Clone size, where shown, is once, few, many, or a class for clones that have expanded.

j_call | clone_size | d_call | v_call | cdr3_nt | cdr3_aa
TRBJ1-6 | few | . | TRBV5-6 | TGTGCCAGCAGCTTTTACGGAAAGGGGTACAATTCACCCCTCCACTTT | CASSFYGKGYNSPLHF
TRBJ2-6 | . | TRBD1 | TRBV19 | TGTGCCAGTAGTACGCAGACGACAGGGATCAGTACTGGGGCCAACGTCCTGACTTTC | CASSTQTTGISTGANVLTF
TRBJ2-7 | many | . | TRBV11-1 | TGTGCCAGCAGCTTAGCTATCTCCTACGAGCAGTACTTC | CASSLAISYEQYF
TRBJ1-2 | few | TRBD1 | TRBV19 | TGTGCCAGTAGTAGTTGGGACAGCTCCTATGGCTACACCTTC | CASSSWDSSYGYTF
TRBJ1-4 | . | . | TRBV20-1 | TGCAGTGCTAGTAGTGAAACTAATGAAAAACTGTTTTTT | CSASSETNEKLFF
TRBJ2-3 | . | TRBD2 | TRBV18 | TGTGCCAGCTCACCATTATCCGGGACTAGCGTCCCAGATACGCAGTATTTT | CASSPLSGTSVPDTQYF
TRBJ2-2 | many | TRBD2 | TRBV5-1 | TGCGCCAGCAGCAGAACTAGCGGGGCGAACACCGGGGAGCTGTTTTTT | CASSRTSGANTGELFF
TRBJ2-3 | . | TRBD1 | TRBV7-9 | TGTGCCAGCAGTTTCCGACAGGGGGCAACAGATACGCAGTATTTT | CASSFRQGATDTQYF
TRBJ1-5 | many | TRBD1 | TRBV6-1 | TGTGCCAGCAGGGGACAGGGTGTTAGCTATCAGCCCCAGCATTTT | CASRGQGVSYQPQHF
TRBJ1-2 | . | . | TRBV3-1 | TGTGCCAGCAGCCTCTCAGGGGAAGTCTATGGCTACACCTTC | CASSLSGEVYGYTF
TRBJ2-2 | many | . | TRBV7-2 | TGTGCCAGCAGCTTAACCGGGACGGACTACGGGGAGCTGTTTTTT | CASSLTGTDYGELFF
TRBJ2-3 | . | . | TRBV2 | TGTGCCAGCAGGAGCGATACTGGCACAGATACGCAGTATTTT | CASRSDTGTDTQYF
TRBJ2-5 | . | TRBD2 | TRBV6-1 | TGTGCCAGCGGGGAGGGACCGCTAGAAGAGACCCAGTACTTC | CASGEGPLEETQYF
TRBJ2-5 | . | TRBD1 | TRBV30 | TGTGCCTGGGGACCGGGACAGGGGTACCAAGAGACCCAGTACTTC | CAWGPGQGYQETQYF
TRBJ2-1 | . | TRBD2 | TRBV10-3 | TGTGCCATCAAAGCGGGAGGGTACGACAATGAGCAGTTCTTC | CAIKAGGYDNEQFF
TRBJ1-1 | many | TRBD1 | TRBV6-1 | TGTGCCAGCAGTCCTTCCGGGACAGGGCCCACTGAAGCTTTCTTT | CASSPSGTGPTEAFF
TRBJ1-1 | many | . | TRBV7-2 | TGTGCCAGCAGCTTAGCAGCGAACACTGAAGCTTTCTTT | CASSLAANTEAFF
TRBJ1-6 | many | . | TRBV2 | TGTGCCAGAAAAATCGGCACCATAAATTCACCCCTCCACTTT | CARKIGTINSPLHF
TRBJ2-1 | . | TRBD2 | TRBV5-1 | TGCACCAGCAGCCGGACTAGCGATTACAATGAGCAGTTCTTC | CTSSRTSDYNEQFF
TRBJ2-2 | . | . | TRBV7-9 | TGTGCCAGCAGCTTCGGAGACAGGAACACCGGGGAGCTGTTTTTT | CASSFGDRNTGELFF
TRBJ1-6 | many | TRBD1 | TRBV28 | TGTGCCGGCGGAACCGGGACAGTTTCACCCCTCCACTTT | CAGGTGTVSPLHF
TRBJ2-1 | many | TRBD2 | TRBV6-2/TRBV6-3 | TGTGCCAGCAGTCCCATCAATAGCGGGAACTCCTACAATGAGCAGTTCTTC | CASSPINSGNSYNEQFF
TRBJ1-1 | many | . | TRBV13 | TGTGCCAGCAGCTTAGTCTCAATCATGAACACTGAAGCTTTCTTT | CASSLVSIMNTEAFF
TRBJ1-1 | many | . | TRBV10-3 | TGTGCCATCAGCGAGCCCGGGGGGAAAACTGAAGCTTTCTTT | CAISEPGGKTEAFF
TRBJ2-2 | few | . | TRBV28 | TGTGCCAGCACCGAGGCGGGCCCGAACACCGGGGAGCTGTTTTTT | CASTEAGPNTGELFF
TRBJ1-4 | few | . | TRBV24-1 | TGTGCCACCAGTGAAGGGCCCCCGGTGGCTAATGAAAAACTGTTTTTT | CATSEGPPVANEKLFF
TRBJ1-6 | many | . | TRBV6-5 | TGTGCCAGCAGTTACGTCCAGAGCTCCTATAATTCACCCCTCCACTTT | CASSYVQSSYNSPLHF
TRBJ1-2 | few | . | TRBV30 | TGTGCCTGGAGCACCGGGGTCTATGGCTACACCTTC | CAWSTGVYGYTF
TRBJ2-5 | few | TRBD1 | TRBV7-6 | TGTGCCAGCAGCTTAGTACCCCGGGACAGAATTTCAAAGTACCAAGAGACCCAGTACTTC | CASSLVPRDRISKYQETQYF
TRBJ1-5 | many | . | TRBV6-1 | TGTGCCAGCAGAACCCCAGGGAAGGGGGGTCAGCCCCAGCATTTT | CASRTPGKGGQPQHF
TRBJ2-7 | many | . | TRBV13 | TGTGCCAGCAGCCCCGCAGGGTCGCGCTCCTACGAGCAGTACTTC | CASSPAGSRSYEQYF
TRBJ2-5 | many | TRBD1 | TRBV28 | TGTGCCAGCAGCATACAGGGGGAAGAGACCCAGTACTTC | CASSIQGEETQYF
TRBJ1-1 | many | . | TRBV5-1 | TGCGCCAGCAGCCCAGAAGCTGGACCTCGAACTGAAGCTTTCTTT | CASSPEAGPRTEAFF
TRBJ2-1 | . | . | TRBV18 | TGTGCCAGCTCACAGAATCCCCGGGGCAATGAGCAGTTCTTC | CASSQNPRGNEQFF
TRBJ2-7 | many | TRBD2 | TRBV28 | TGTGCCAGCACCCGTCTAGCGGGGGTCTACGAGCAGTACTTC | CASTRLAGVYEQYF
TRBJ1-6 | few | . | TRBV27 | TGTGCCAGCAGTTTTAGTTTGGGGGTTAACAATTCACCCCTCCACTTT | CASSFSLGVNNSPLHF
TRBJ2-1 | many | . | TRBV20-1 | TGCAGTGTCAAGCGGTGGGCCCACAATGAGCAGTTCTTC | CSVKRWAHNEQFF
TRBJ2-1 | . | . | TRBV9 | TGTGCCAGCAGCGTAGGGGGTTTCAATGAGCAGTTCTTC | CASSVGGFNEQFF
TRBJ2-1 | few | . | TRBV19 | TGTGCCAGTAGTTCCCCGGGTGCTGAGCAGTTCTTC | CASSSPGAEQFF
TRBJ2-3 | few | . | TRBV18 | TGTGCCAGCTCACCGGAAACTAGCGATACGCAGTATTTT | CASSPETSDTQYF
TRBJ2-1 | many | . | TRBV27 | TGTGCCAGCAGACGTTGGGGGTCCTACAATGAGCAGTTCTTC | CASRRWGSYNEQFF
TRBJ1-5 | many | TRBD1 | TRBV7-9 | TGTGCCAGCAGCTTAAACAGGGGTGGCAATCAGCCCCAGCATTTT | CASSLNRGGNQPQHF
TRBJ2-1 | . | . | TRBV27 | TGTGCCAGCAGTTTATCGGCGGGACCCTACAATGAGCAGTTCTTC | CASSLSAGPYNEQFF